This T cell receptor (beta chain) was identified in a study of blood T cells in healthy people across ages. Study context: The capture of about one barcoded beta molecule per two T cells was achieved by template switching.

Overall study results and limits: Naive CD4+ cell counts and diversity both ran higher in long-lived than in aged donors. Roughly linear declines in TCR beta diversity per million T cells occurred with age.

About this clonotype: Its antigen is unknown.

CDR1 is SGDLS, CDR2 YYNGEE, per germline. Trimming took 5 bases from V and 5 from J, leaving 14 bases between them. This CDR3 contains 14 residues. The use of a sample-barcoded 5' primer and a J-beta primer mix characterized a second PCR of roughly 6 to 11 cycles. Each cDNA molecule received a tag from a template-switch adaptor that had 12 random nucleotides. TCRdb reprocessed the 5' RACE reads with MiXCR, giving one entry per CDR3 protein. The table has 790,000 or so distinct CDR3 sequences, about 46% seen once. V and J are TRBV9 and TRBJ1-5; D gene unclear. What was sequenced was blood. The sequence was collected from a man older than 75 in good health. CDR3 sequence (DNA): TGTGCCAGCAGTATAGGCCCGGGCGATCAGCCCCAGCATTTT. Protein product: CASSIGPGDQPQHF.